The 7 T cell receptor beta chains listed next were all sequenced from one sample in a study of blood T cell repertoires in COVID-19. TCRdb's copy holds only in-frame clones and misses some; the assay was immunoSEQ multiplex PCR. The sample yields around 56,000 clones, 70% to 90% seen once. Sequencing input: peripheral blood. The receptors were gathered from a man in his 60s with acute or convalescent COVID-19.

This clone was seen a few times. The chain employs TRBV4-2 and TRBJ2-3; 10 positions match TRBD2. CDR1 and CDR2 from the germline V gene are LGHNA and YNFKEQ. The V and J ends lost 0 bases and 4 bases, in that order; junction bases with no gene match: 4. The CDR3 spans 16 residues. The CDR3 DNA is TGTGCCAGCAGCCAAGAGGCTAGCGGGGGATCAGATACGCAGTATTTT. Amino acid sequence: CASSQEASGGSDTQYF.

V gene TRBV19 combines with J gene TRBJ1-5, with a possible D match to TRBD1 (6 bases). The CDR3 sequence is 16 residues long. Germline values: CDR1 LNHDA, CDR2 SQIVND (reference sequence). The V end lost 4 bases, the J end lost 5 bases, and 18 bases lay between the germline ends. CDR3 residues: CASSTPPDRIYQPQHF. The CDR3 DNA follows: TGTGCCAGTAGTACCCCCCCCGACAGGATATATCAGCCCCAGCATTTT.

The rearrangement uses TRBV30 and TRBJ2-3; 9 bases are a match to TRBD2. This CDR3 comprises 13 residues. The germline gives CDR1 GTSNPN, CDR2 SVGIG (reference sequence). V gave up 1 base and J gave up 6 bases; unmatched junction bases: 2. CDR3 nucleotide sequence: TGTGCCTGGAGTGCTAGCGGGGCTGATACGCAGTATTTT. The encoded protein is CAWSASGADTQYF.

This rearrangement joins TRBV30 to TRBJ2-5; 7 bases line up with TRBD2. The CDR3 spans 15 residues. J lost 5 bases, V lost 4 bases, and 13 bases had no gene match. Germline V lookup: CDR1 GTSNPN, CDR2 SVGIG (reference sequence). The CDR3 region is CAWKKGLLREETQYF. In DNA form, the CDR3 reads TGTGCCTGGAAAAAGGGACTACTCCGAGAGGAGACCCAGTACTTC.

The chain uses TRBV10-3 and TRBJ2-5; TRBD1 might be the D (7 bases). Per the germline V gene, CDR1 is ENHRY and CDR2 is SYGVKD. The CDR3 contains 15 residues. V dropped 4 bases and J dropped 2 bases, with 14 bases sitting between them. The CDR3 coding sequence is TGTGCCATCAGTGGGAGGGGGCAGGGACAAGAGACCCAGTACTTC. Its translation is CAISGRGQGQETQYF.

This chain links TRBV27 with TRBJ1-2; 8 bases are shared with TRBD1. Germline values: CDR1 MNHEY, CDR2 SMNVEV (reference sequence). J gave up 13 bases and V 5 bases, and 12 bases lay outside the gene matches. CDR3 length: 13 residues. The DNA of the CDR3 is TGTGCCAGCAGTCCCGCCGGCGCAGGGGGCGGCACCTTC. Protein product: CASSPAGAGGGTF.

J is TRBJ2-7 and V is TRBV27; weak D call: TRBD2 (5 bases). The CDR3 extends over 14 amino acids. V lost 5 bases, J lost 6 bases, and 17 bases lay in between. Germline-derived CDR1 and CDR2 are MNHEY and SMNVEV (reference sequence). CDR3 in DNA: TGTGCCAGCAGTAGAGGGCCGGCCCCTGGCGAGCAGTACTTC. It yields the protein CASSRGPAPGEQYF.